The table lists the clone carrying this T cell receptor (beta chain) with a few counts. Antigen unknown. This sample is part of a study of T cells after yellow fever vaccination. Germline lookup yields CDR1 DFQATT and CDR2 SNEGSKA (reference sequence). The CDR3 spans 13 residues. The V gene lost 6 bases and the J gene lost 5 bases, with 14 bases spanning the gap. TCRdb re-called the 5' RACE reads with MiXCR, one entry per CDR3 protein. In the table there are hundreds of thousands of distinct CDR3 sequences, around an eighth of which are singletons. Study findings and constraints: Booster sampling recovered most clones from primary vaccination (approximately 97% CD4, around 88% CD8). Any FACS-sorted repertoire could hold abundant clonotypes that contaminate it from the bulk population.

The V gene is TRBV20-1, the J gene TRBJ2-1; D tentatively reads TRBD1 or TRBD2 (5 bases each). Material: PBMCs, obtained on the day of the yellow fever booster vaccination. This TCR was sampled from a man aged 30-40 years who received the YFV17D yellow fever vaccine. The CDR3 spells CSARDLLNNEQFF. The CDR3 region has the DNA TGCAGTGCCAGGGACCTTTTAAACAATGAGCAGTTCTTC.